The 21 T cell receptor beta chains below come from one sample, sequenced in a study of CD8 T cells in Susac syndrome. Reverse transcription used about 0.45 to 1 ug RNA and random hexamers. TCRdb processed the immunoSEQ multiplex PCR reads anew with MiXCR; each CDR3 protein has one entry. This table holds 150,000 to 250,000 distinct CDR3 sequences, roughly 96% found once. The sequencing sample was made of CD4+ T cells from PBMCs. Receptors were obtained from a human donor with multiple sclerosis.

As DNA, the CDR3 is TGTGCCAGCAGCCAAGATCCTGGCAGGGCTGGAAAACTGTTTTTT. It specifies CASSQDPGRAGKLFF. This chain joins TRBV3-1 and TRBJ1-4; D perhaps matches TRBD1 (5 bases). Trimming pared 0 bases from V and 10 bases from J, leaving 15 bases between. Germline V gene data show CDR1 as LGHDT and CDR2 as YNNKEL (reference sequence). There are 15 residues in the CDR3.

V usage is TRBV11-2 and J usage is TRBJ2-6; D remains ambiguous. Germline V lookup: CDR1 SGHAT, CDR2 FQNNGV. Trimming pared 0 bases from V and 4 bases from J, leaving 10 bases between. The CDR3 runs 16 residues. CDR3 sequence reads: CASSLDRMAGANVLTF. In nucleotides, the CDR3 is TGTGCCAGCAGCTTAGATCGTATGGCCGGGGCCAACGTCCTGACTTTC.

The chain recombines TRBV30 with TRBJ2-5; D remains ambiguous. V lost 1 base, J lost 8 bases, and 8 bases lay in between. CDR3 length: 11 amino acids. The V gene's germline CDR1 is GTSNPN and CDR2 SVGIG (reference sequence). CDR3 region: CAWSGPSTQYF. The CDR3 DNA reads TGTGCCTGGAGTGGCCCGAGTACCCAGTACTTC. The variable domain in full, completed from reference TRBV30 and TRBJ2-5, reads SQTIHQWPATLVQPVGSPLSLECTVEGTSNPNLYWYRQAAGRGLQLLFYSVGIGQISSEVPQNLSASRPQDRQFILSSKKLLLSDSGFYLCAWSGPSTQYFGPGTRLLVL.

This clonotype was observed once. The V and J genes are TRBV9 and TRBJ2-7, with TRBD1 as a possible D gene (6 bases). The CDR3 has 14 residues. The ends were cut back, 4 bases at V and 0 bases at J, with 11 bases in the middle. Germline assignment: CDR1 SGDLS and CDR2 YYNGEE. DNA for the CDR3: TGTGCCAGCAGCTACGGACAGAGCTCCTACGAGCAGTACTTC. This sequence encodes CASSYGQSSYEQYF.

V is TRBV11-2 and J is TRBJ2-7; 14 bases agree with TRBD2. This CDR3 contains 18 residues. Germline V gene data show CDR1 as SGHAT and CDR2 as FQNNGV. Trimming cost V 5 bases and J 3 bases; bases outside gene matches: 12. Here the CDR3 DNA reads TGTGCCAGCAGCCCCAGGACTAGCGGGAGGCCAGGACGCTACGAGCAGTACTTC. Translation: CASSPRTSGRPGRYEQYF.

The chain combines TRBV2 with TRBJ1-1; 8 nucleotides align to TRBD1. The V gene end was trimmed by 9 bases and the J gene end by 4 bases; junction bases not matched to a gene: 10. The CDR3 covers 14 residues. Germline V CDR1 and CDR2: SNHLY, FYNNEI. CDR3: CARDTGGSGTEAFF. The CDR3 DNA follows: TGTGCCAGGGATACAGGGGGATCGGGCACTGAAGCTTTCTTT.

This rearrangement joins TRBV30 to TRBJ2-7, with a tentative D call TRBD2 (5 bases). The CDR3 loop spans 14 amino acids. Germline values: CDR1 GTSNPN, CDR2 SVGIG (reference sequence). Trimming took off 3 bases at V and 3 bases at J, with 15 bases between the two ends. DNA of the CDR3: TGTGCCTGGAGCGGGGTCGGGTTTGGCTACGAGCAGTACTTC. This translates into CAWSGVGFGYEQYF.

The rearrangement links TRBV3-1 to TRBJ1-5; D ambiguous. The CDR3 is 14 amino acids. Germline loops: CDR1 LGHDT, CDR2 YNNKEL (reference sequence). The V end was cut by 2 bases, the J end by 0 bases, with 5 bases between. Here the CDR3 reads CASSQRDSNQPQHF. As DNA, the CDR3 is TGTGCCAGCAGCCAAAGAGATAGCAATCAGCCCCAGCATTTT.

This chain connects TRBV5-1 to TRBJ2-5; tentative D call: TRBD2 (6 bases). The V gene lost 7 bases and the J gene lost 2 bases, with 9 bases spanning the gap. Germline-derived CDR1 and CDR2 are SGHRS and YFSETQ. This CDR3 region has 12 residues. The CDR3 bases are TGCGCCAGCCGGGACTTACAAGAGACCCAGTACTTC. Amino acids: CASRDLQETQYF.

The chain joins TRBV5-6 to TRBJ2-1; D call uncertain. The CDR3 is made up of 14 amino acids. Trimming shortened V by 2 bases and J by 5 bases, and 11 bases separated the two germline ends. Germline values: CDR1 SGHDT, CDR2 YYEEEE. The CDR3 reads CASSFPLINNEQFF. The CDR3 bases are TGTGCCAGCAGCTTCCCTTTGATAAACAATGAGCAGTTCTTC. The whole variable domain, remainder taken from reference TRBV5-6 and TRBJ2-1, is DAGVTQSPTHLIKTRGQQVTLRCSPKSGHDTVSWYQQALGQGPQFIFQYYEEEERQRGNFPDRFSGHQFPNYSSELNVNALLLGDSALYLCASSFPLINNEQFFGPGTRLTVL.

DNA for the CDR3: TGTGCCAGCAGTGGCCAAGGGCTAGCGGGTAACAGAGATACGCAGTATTTT. This gives the protein CASSGQGLAGNRDTQYF. The rearrangement joins TRBV28 to TRBJ2-3, with 8 bases identical to TRBD2. Looked up from germline, CDR1 is MDHEN and CDR2 is SYDVKM. CDR3 size: 17 residues. With 5 bases clipped from V and 5 bases from J, the junction kept 15 bases outside the gene matches.

The V and J genes are TRBV11-2 and TRBJ2-5, with a tentative D call TRBD2 (6 bases). Germline values: CDR1 SGHAT, CDR2 FQNNGV. Trimming removed 5 bases from V and 2 bases from J, with 15 bases in between. The CDR3 is made up of 15 amino acids. In nucleotides, the CDR3 is TGTGCCAGCAGCCCCCCGGGACTGCCACAAGAGACCCAGTACTTC. It codes for CASSPPGLPQETQYF.

This chain connects TRBV9 to TRBJ2-5, with TRBD2 identical over 7 bases. The CDR3 is made up of 14 amino acids. Germline CDR1 is SGDLS and CDR2 is YYNGEE. The V segment lost 3 bases and the J segment 2 bases; nucleotides outside the gene matches: 4. The CDR3 region is CASSAGLGQETQYF. CDR3 coding DNA: TGTGCCAGCAGCGCAGGACTAGGGCAAGAGACCCAGTACTTC.

This chain joins TRBV7-2 and TRBJ1-1; D is unresolved. CDR3 length equals 10 residues. V gave up 6 bases and J gave up 8 bases, with 7 bases separating them. Germline loops: CDR1 SGHTA, CDR2 FQGNSA. CDR3: CASRTQEAFF. In nucleotides, the CDR3 is TGTGCCAGCAGGACACAGGAAGCTTTCTTT. Filled out from reference TRBV7-2 and TRBJ1-1, the complete variable domain reads GAGVSQSPSNKVTEKGKDVELRCDPISGHTALYWYRQSLGQGLEFLIYFQGNSAPDKSGLPSDRFSAERTGGSVSTLTIQRTQQEDSAVYLCASRTQEAFFGQGTRLTVV.

J is TRBJ1-1 and V is TRBV12-3 or TRBV12-4; 9 bases fit TRBD1. Trimming took 5 bases from V and 5 from J; bases not matched to a gene: 12. CDR3 length: 16 residues. CDR3 sequence (DNA): TGTGCCAGCAGTCCCTCATCCGGGACAGGGTGGACTGAAGCTTTCTTT. This sequence encodes CASSPSSGTGWTEAFF.

This chain joins TRBV20-1 and TRBJ2-5; TRBD1 matches at 7 bases. CDR1 and CDR2 from the germline V gene are DFQATT and SNEGSKA (reference sequence). V lost 5 bases, J lost 1 base, and 10 bases stayed unmatched. The CDR3 is 15 amino acids. For the CDR3, the DNA is TGCAGTGCTGGACCCCTAGGGACAGCCCAAGAGACCCAGTACTTC. Translating gives CSAGPLGTAQETQYF.

J is TRBJ1-5 and V is TRBV12-3 or TRBV12-4; no clear D gene. CDR3 size: 13 residues. V lost 3 bases to trimming and J lost 5 bases, with 8 bases between them. CDR3 sequence reads: CASSFSVDQPQHF. Written as DNA, the CDR3 is TGTGCCAGCAGTTTCTCGGTTGATCAGCCCCAGCATTTT.

The chain uses TRBV10-3 and TRBJ2-7; TRBD2 agrees at 10 bases. Germline values: CDR1 ENHRY, CDR2 SYGVKD. V was clipped by 11 bases and J by 4 bases; unmatched bases: 11. The CDR3 is 14 amino acids. Here the CDR3 reads CASLPASGSYEQYF. CDR3 coding DNA: TGTGCCTCCCTCCCAGCTAGCGGGAGTTACGAGCAGTACTTC.

In its sample, this clonotype was seen once. The V and J genes are TRBV20-1 and TRBJ2-1; D remains ambiguous. Germline CDR1 is DFQATT and CDR2 is SNEGSKA (reference sequence). The CDR3 loop spans 13 amino acids. Between the trimmed V and J ends, which lost 0 bases and 4 bases, there was a span of 7 bases. The CDR3 DNA sequence: TGCAGTGCTAGAGAGGACCATTACAATGAGCAGTTCTTC. It yields the protein CSAREDHYNEQFF.

This sequence joins TRBV15 and TRBJ2-2, with 9 nucleotides matching TRBD1. The V gene end was trimmed by 8 bases and the J gene end by 0 bases; junction bases not matched to a gene: 1. The CDR3 consists of 14 residues. Germline CDR1 is LNHNV and CDR2 is YYDKDF (reference sequence). The CDR3 loop is CATRQGANTGELFF. Written as DNA, the CDR3 is TGTGCCACCCGACAGGGGGCGAACACCGGGGAGCTGTTTTTT.

The V call is TRBV20-1, the J call TRBJ2-7; 7 positions agree with TRBD2. Germline values: CDR1 DFQATT, CDR2 SNEGSKA (reference sequence). The CDR3 runs to 12 residues. With 1 base clipped from V and 5 bases from J, the junction kept 2 bases outside the gene matches. The CDR3 protein is CSARGEGNEQYF. The CDR3 DNA sequence: TGCAGTGCTAGAGGGGAGGGGAACGAGCAGTACTTC.